This entry lists 24 T cell receptor beta chains sequenced from one sample in a study of PD-L1 blockade in urothelial cancer. Regarding time point: pretreatment peripheral blood. Repertoires were generated with immunoSEQ multiplex PCR, while TCRdb's copy carries only in-frame clones and drops some. This sample has nearly 35,000 clones, with 75% to 90% found just once. This specimen was PBMCs, taken around atezolizumab (anti-PD-L1) treatment. Receptors originate from a man aged 60 to 75 with urothelial cancer.

V and J are TRBV9 and TRBJ2-1; D remains ambiguous. The V gene's germline CDR1 is SGDLS and CDR2 YYNGEE. The CDR3 covers 15 residues. V lost 3 bases to trimming and J lost 4 bases, with 14 bases between them. CDR3 sequence: CASSASTTEYNEQFF. As DNA, the CDR3 is TGTGCCAGCAGCGCCTCGACAACGGAATACAATGAGCAGTTCTTC.

The V and J genes are TRBV9 and TRBJ2-7; 12 nucleotides line up with TRBD1. J was trimmed by 6 bases and V by 8 bases; bases with no gene match: 6. The CDR3 runs to 13 residues. Germline-derived CDR1 and CDR2 are SGDLS and YYNGEE. CDR3 sequence: CASSGTGGSEQYF. The DNA of the CDR3 is TGTGCCAGTTCCGGGACAGGGGGCTCCGAGCAGTACTTC.

The chain links TRBV11-2 to TRBJ2-7; 9 bases line up with TRBD2. The CDR3 loop spans 16 amino acids. J gave up 4 bases and V 2 bases, and 9 bases lay outside the gene matches. Germline V CDR1 and CDR2: SGHAT, FQNNGV. The CDR3 region is CASSLQGGAGGYEQYF. CDR3 in DNA: TGTGCCAGCAGCTTACAAGGGGGAGCGGGAGGATACGAGCAGTACTTC.

CDR3 nucleotide sequence: TGCGCCAGCAGTGAGTTCGGTTTTATAGAACGCTCCTACGAGCAGTACTTC. This codes for CASSEFGFIERSYEQYF. V usage is TRBV10-2 and J usage is TRBJ2-7, with D uncertain. Between the trimmed V and J ends, which lost 1 base and 0 bases, there was a span of 16 bases. The CDR3 runs 17 residues. Germline values: CDR1 WSHSY, CDR2 SAAADI.

As to this clone: At one boundary the junction diverges from the germline segment, which might be a read error. The rearrangement joins TRBV5-1 to TRBJ2-2; D is undetermined. Germline assignment: CDR1 SGHRS and CDR2 YFSETQ. CDR3 size: 14 residues. The DNA for the CDR3 is TGCGCCAGCCGCTTCTCGGTGGAGACCGGGGAGCTGTTTTTT. Translating it yields CASRFSVETGELFF.

The gene calls are TRBV27 and TRBJ2-6, with 8 bases matching TRBD1. CDR1 is MNHEY and CDR2 is SMNVEV in the germline V gene (reference sequence). CDR3 length: 18 residues. The trim removed 5 bases at V and 1 base at J, leaving 10 bases unmatched. For the CDR3, the DNA is TGTGCCAGCAGTAGTCAGGGGGCTGGGTGGTCTGGGGCCAACGTCCTGACTTTC. Protein product: CASSSQGAGWSGANVLTF.

This chain links TRBV5-1 with TRBJ2-7, with 7 positions matching TRBD1. Trimming cost V 7 bases and J 3 bases; bases outside gene matches: 7. CDR3 length: 13 amino acids. Looked up from germline, CDR1 is SGHRS and CDR2 is YFSETQ. CDR3 coding DNA: TGCGCCAGCTCGAGGGGGCAGGACTACGAGCAGTACTTC. It specifies CASSRGQDYEQYF.

J is TRBJ2-7 and V is TRBV7-9; 7 nucleotides match TRBD1. Germline V gene data show CDR1 as SEHNR and CDR2 as FQNEAQ (reference sequence). The CDR3 sequence is 14 residues long. J gave up 3 bases and V 1 base, and 3 bases lay outside the gene matches. This chain's CDR3 is CASSLEGQNYEQYF. CDR3 nucleotides: TGTGCCAGCAGCTTAGAGGGACAGAACTACGAGCAGTACTTC. The full variable domain, its missing parts supplied by reference TRBV7-9 and TRBJ2-7, is DTGVSQNPRHKITKRGQNVTFRCDPISEHNRLYWYRQTLGQGPEFLTYFQNEAQLEKSRLLSDRFSAERPKGSFSTLEIQRTEQGDSAMYLCASSLEGQNYEQYFGPGTRLTVT.

The chain links TRBV10-1 to TRBJ2-7; D perhaps matches TRBD1 (6 bases). The CDR3 is made up of 14 amino acids. Trimming removed 5 bases from V and 4 bases from J, with 15 bases in between. The germline V gene has CDR1 WNHNN and CDR2 SYGVQD (reference sequence). The CDR3 spells CASSPGTPFYEQYF. CDR3 DNA: TGCGCCAGCAGTCCCGGGACACCTTTTTACGAGCAGTACTTC.

CDR3 DNA: TGTGCCAGCAGCTCGCCTGGGGGACAGGGGGGTGGCTACACCTTC. This translates into CASSSPGGQGGGYTF. V usage is TRBV7-3 and J usage is TRBJ1-2; TRBD1 matches at 11 bases. The V and J ends lost 4 bases and 7 bases, in that order; junction bases with no gene match: 8. Looked up from germline, CDR1 is SGHTA and CDR2 is FQGTGA. This CDR3 spans 15 amino acids.

The genes are TRBV7-6 and TRBJ2-7, with 11 nucleotides matching TRBD2. Germline-derived CDR1 and CDR2 are SGHVS and FNYEAQ. The length of the CDR3 is 15 residues. V trimming: 5 bases; J trimming: 6 bases; junction bases outside the gene matches: 9. CDR3 region: CASSPGIAGGGEQYF. The CDR3, as DNA: TGTGCCAGCAGCCCCGGGATAGCGGGAGGGGGCGAGCAGTACTTC.

The CDR3, as DNA: TGTGCCAGCAGTTACGTACCGGGACAGGGAGGCACTGAAGCTTTCTTT. This sequence encodes CASSYVPGQGGTEAFF. The chain carries TRBV6-5 and TRBJ1-1; TRBD1 agrees at 9 bases. The junction had 8 bases not matched to a gene; V was cut back by 2 bases and J by 4 bases. This CDR3 has 16 amino acids. Germline loops: CDR1 MNHEY, CDR2 SVGAGI.

The gene calls are TRBV4-1 and TRBJ2-1; 7 positions match TRBD2. CDR1 and CDR2 from the germline V gene are MGHRA and YSYEKL. This CDR3 is 14 amino acids long. The V gene end was trimmed by 1 base and the J gene end by 9 bases; junction bases not matched to a gene: 6. DNA for the CDR3: TGCGCCAGCAGCCAAGGGGGACTACTGGGTGAGCAGTTCTTC. Protein sequence: CASSQGGLLGEQFF.

This chain links TRBV5-1 with TRBJ1-6; TRBD1 is a possible D gene (6 bases). The CDR3 loop spans 14 amino acids. Trimming pared 3 bases from V and 8 bases from J, leaving 12 bases between. CDR1 is SGHRS and CDR2 is YFSETQ in the germline V gene. The CDR3: CASSSDSSDSPLHF. The CDR3 nucleotides read TGCGCCAGCAGCTCGGACAGCTCCGATTCACCCCTCCACTTT.

This chain uses TRBV6-6 with TRBJ2-2, with 7 bases that match TRBD1. Germline CDR1 and CDR2: MNHNY and SVGAGI (reference sequence). This CDR3 is 16 amino acids long. The V gene end was trimmed by 5 bases and the J gene end by 6 bases; junction bases not matched to a gene: 12. The CDR3 spells CASSPETGLSAGELFF. The CDR3 DNA sequence: TGTGCCAGCAGTCCGGAGACAGGGTTATCGGCCGGGGAGCTGTTTTTT.

This clone has a handful of counts. The genes are TRBV30 and TRBJ2-5; D ambiguous. There are 13 residues in the CDR3. Germline CDR1 reads GTSNPN; CDR2 reads SVGIG (reference sequence). Trimming shortened V by 5 bases and J by 2 bases, and 12 bases separated the two germline ends. CDR3 nucleotide sequence: TGTGCCTGGGCAAGACGGAGACAAGAGACCCAGTACTTC. It translates to CAWARRRQETQYF.

Worth noting for this clone: One end of the junction does not line up with germline, which may come from a read error. The chain carries TRBV30 and TRBJ2-6; 8 nucleotides line up with TRBD2. The germline V gene has CDR1 GTSNPN and CDR2 SVGIG (reference sequence). The CDR3 spans 17 residues. As DNA, the CDR3 is TGTGCTACGGAGGTACTAGCGGAGAGCTCTGGGACCAACGTCCTGACTTTC. Translated: CATEVLAESSGTNVLTF.

The rearrangement links TRBV6-6 to TRBJ1-4; 7 bases align to TRBD1. CDR3 length: 14 amino acids. V was clipped by 6 bases and J by 7 bases; unmatched bases: 8. The germline CDR1 and CDR2 sequences are MNHNY and SVGAGI (reference sequence). The CDR3, as DNA: TGTGCCAGCAGGACACCAGGGGGGACTGAAAAACTGTTTTTT. Amino acid sequence: CASRTPGGTEKLFF.

V and J are TRBV2 and TRBJ1-6, with D maybe TRBD1 (5 bases). Trimming pared 0 bases from V and 9 bases from J, leaving 12 bases between. The CDR3 is 15 amino acids. From germline, CDR1 is SNHLY and CDR2 FYNNEI. CDR3 nucleotides: TGTGCCAGCAGTGAAGCGGGGGACTCAGGTTCACCCCTCCACTTT. It yields the protein CASSEAGDSGSPLHF.

The chain carries TRBV18 and TRBJ2-7; 14 bases fit TRBD2. This CDR3 contains 16 residues. Germline CDR1 is KGHSH and CDR2 is LQKENI. Unmatched junction bases numbered 7, after V lost 6 bases and J lost 3 bases. CDR3 bases: TGTGCCAGCTCGCTTCCGGGACTAGCGGGGGACTACGAGCAGTACTTC. Amino acid sequence: CASSLPGLAGDYEQYF.

This chain joins TRBV5-8 and TRBJ1-4; perhaps TRBD1 as D (6 bases). Germline loops: CDR1 SGHTS, CDR2 YDEGEE. This CDR3 has 15 residues. V was trimmed by 4 bases and J by 2 bases, leaving 12 bases between them. CDR3: CASSRDGGTNEKLFF. The CDR3 nucleotides are TGTGCCAGCAGCAGGGATGGGGGCACTAATGAAAAACTGTTTTTT.

The chain is built from TRBV6-5 and TRBJ2-7; 8 bases fit TRBD1. There are 13 residues in the CDR3. J gave up 3 bases and V 8 bases, and 6 bases lay outside the gene matches. Germline CDR1 reads MNHEY; CDR2 reads SVGAGI. This chain's CDR3 is CASCQTGDYEQYF. As DNA, the CDR3 is TGTGCCAGCTGTCAGACAGGGGACTACGAGCAGTACTTC.

J is TRBJ1-4 and V is TRBV18; D remains ambiguous. The V gene's germline CDR1 is KGHSH and CDR2 LQKENI. The V and J ends lost 2 bases and 6 bases respectively, with 10 bases between them. This CDR3 region has 14 residues. The CDR3 region has the DNA TGTGCCAGCTCACCATCGTGGGGAGATGAAAAACTGTTTTTT. This sequence encodes CASSPSWGDEKLFF.

This chain joins TRBV5-6 and TRBJ1-2; D is possibly TRBD1 (5 bases). V lost 2 bases to trimming and J lost 3 bases, with 14 bases between them. Germline-derived CDR1 and CDR2 are SGHDT and YYEEEE. This CDR3 spans 15 amino acids. CDR3 loop: CASSLFSGRDYGYTF. The CDR3 region has the DNA TGTGCCAGCAGCTTATTTTCAGGGCGCGACTATGGCTACACCTTC.